This TCR beta chain was documented in a study of blood T cells in healthy people across ages. Across the whole study: The template switching approach captured approximately one barcoded beta molecule for every two T cells. Study observations and caveats: Older age went with lower TCR beta diversity per million T cells, in a roughly linear way. Investigators viewed diversity estimates from one million T cells as underestimates, the study reported.

Each individual donor underwent a draw of ten milliliters of peripheral blood. This clonotype showed up just a few times. Its antigen is not known. The V gene's germline CDR1 is MNHEY and CDR2 SVGAGI. The V gene lost 0 bases and the J gene lost 0 bases, with 12 bases spanning the gap. The CDR3 is 16 residues long. Then a second PCR, running about 6 to 12 cycles, was carried out with a sample-barcoded 5' primer and a J-beta primer mix. TCRdb re-analysed the 5' RACE reads in MiXCR, keeping a single row per CDR3 protein. Among around 400,000 distinct CDR3 sequences listed, roughly half were seen once. The clonotype was recovered from a man aged 60 to 75 in good health. The chain couples TRBV6-5 to TRBJ2-7, with D possibly TRBD1 on 6 matching bases. The specimen was blood. The CDR3 loop is CASSYSPTGFSYEQYF. CDR3 nucleotides: TGTGCCAGCAGTTACTCTCCGACAGGATTCTCCTACGAGCAGTACTTC.